This T cell receptor (beta chain) is drawn from a study of cytomegalovirus exposure and HLA in healthy donors. Notes on the study in general: Later analysis found that TCR beta chains associated with HLA were more clonally expanded than other, equally common chains. Later genetic work tied a missense DCLRE1C variant to beta-chain V and J trimming. Confirmation in vitro established that three CMV-associated chains were specific for CMV antigens. Analyzed later, association rates of TCRs varied across HLA loci, with DRB1 most and HLA-C fewest.

PCR employed 60 Vbeta and 13 Jbeta primers. Clones were sequenced by immunoSEQ multiplex PCR, and TCRdb holds only the in-frame ones, with some missing. The sample has under 55,000 clones; approximately 70% are singletons. This clone was picked up a small number of times. The antigen is undetermined. The CDR3 has 11 amino acids. Trimming stripped 8 bases from V and 1 base from J, with 6 bases between. In germline, CDR1 is MNHNS, CDR2 SASEGT. V usage is TRBV6-1 and J usage is TRBJ2-7; maybe TRBD1 (5 bases). The sequenced sample consisted of PBMCs. This TCR was recovered from a man younger than 35 in good health and CMV-seronegative. The CDR3 spells CASQGSYEQYF. The CDR3 nucleotides read TGTGCCAGCCAGGGTTCCTACGAGCAGTACTTC.